Here is one TCR beta chain with its context. Its antigen is undetermined. The entry originates in a study of cytomegalovirus exposure and HLA in healthy donors. Study results and limitations: Later analysis associated a missense DCLRE1C variant with TCR beta V- and J-gene trimming. Most of the TCR beta V segments (in an earlier analysis) were productive either about 87% or about 30% of the time.

The PCR ran on 60 Vbeta and 13 Jbeta primers. How the authors handled the data: A later analysis counted about 80 million unique TCR beta chains, some 11 million shared. The assay was immunoSEQ multiplex PCR, and TCRdb's table has in-frame clones only and misses some. The DNA gave D and trimming, while V, J and clone size come from that table. The data hold about 180,000 clones, with over 60% observed a single time. Healthy people donating bone marrow made up the donors. This CDR3 is 13 amino acids long. Trimming pared 3 bases from V and 3 bases from J, leaving 8 bases between. Germline values: CDR1 KGHSH, CDR2 LQKENI.

The sequencing input was PBMCs. The clonotype originates from a man aged 18-30 years in good health and CMV-seronegative. The chain links TRBV18 to TRBJ2-5, with D uncertain. The CDR3 spells CASSPRQEETQYF. The CDR3 nucleotides read TGTGCCAGCTCACCCAGGCAGGAAGAGACCCAGTACTTC.